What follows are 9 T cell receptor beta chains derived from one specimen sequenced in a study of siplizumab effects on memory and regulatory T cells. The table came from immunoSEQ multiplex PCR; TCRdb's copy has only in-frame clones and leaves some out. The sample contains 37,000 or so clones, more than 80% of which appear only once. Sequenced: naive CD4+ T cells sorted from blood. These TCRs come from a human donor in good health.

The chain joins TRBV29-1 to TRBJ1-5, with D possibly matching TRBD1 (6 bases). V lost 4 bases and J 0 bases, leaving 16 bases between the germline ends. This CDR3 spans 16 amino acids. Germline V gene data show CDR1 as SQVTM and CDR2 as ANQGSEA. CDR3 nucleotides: TGCAGCGTTGGTTTCGGAGGGACAAATAGCAATCAGCCCCAGCATTTT. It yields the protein CSVGFGGTNSNQPQHF.

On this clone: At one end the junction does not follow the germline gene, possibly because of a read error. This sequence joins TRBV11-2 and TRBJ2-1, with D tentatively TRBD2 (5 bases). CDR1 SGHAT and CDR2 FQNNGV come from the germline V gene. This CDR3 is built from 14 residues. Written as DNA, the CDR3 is TGTGCCAGCAACTTAGCCCCCGGGAACAATGAGCAGTTCTTC. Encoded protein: CASNLAPGNNEQFF.

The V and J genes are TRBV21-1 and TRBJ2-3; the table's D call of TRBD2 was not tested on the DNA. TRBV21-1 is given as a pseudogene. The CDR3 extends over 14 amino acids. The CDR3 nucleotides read TGTGCCAGCAGCACTTTCTTGCGGGGAGATACGCAGTATTTT. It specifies CASSTFLRGDTQYF.

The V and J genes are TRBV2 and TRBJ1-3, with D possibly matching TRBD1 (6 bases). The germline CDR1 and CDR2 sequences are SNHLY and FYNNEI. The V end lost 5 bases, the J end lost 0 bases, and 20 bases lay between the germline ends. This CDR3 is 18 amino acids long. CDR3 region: CASSLGPLTGRSGNTIYF. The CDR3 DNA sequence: TGTGCCAGCAGTCTGGGCCCCTTAACAGGGCGCTCTGGAAACACCATATATTTT.

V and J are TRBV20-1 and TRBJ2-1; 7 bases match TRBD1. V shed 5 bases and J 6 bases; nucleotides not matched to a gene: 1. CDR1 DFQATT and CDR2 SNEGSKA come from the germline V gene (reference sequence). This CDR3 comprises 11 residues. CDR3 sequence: CSAWTGNEQFF. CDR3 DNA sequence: TGCAGTGCTTGGACAGGCAATGAGCAGTTCTTC.

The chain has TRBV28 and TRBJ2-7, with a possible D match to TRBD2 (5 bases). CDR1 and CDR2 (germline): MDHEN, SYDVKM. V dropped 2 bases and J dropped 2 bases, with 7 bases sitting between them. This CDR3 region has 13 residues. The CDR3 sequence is CASSLGSAYEQYF. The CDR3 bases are TGTGCCAGCAGTTTAGGTAGCGCCTACGAGCAGTACTTC.

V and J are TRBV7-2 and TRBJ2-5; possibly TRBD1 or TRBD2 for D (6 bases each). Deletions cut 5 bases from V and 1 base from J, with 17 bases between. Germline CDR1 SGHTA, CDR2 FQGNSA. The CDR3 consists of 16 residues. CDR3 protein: CASSRITGASQETQYF. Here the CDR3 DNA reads TGTGCCAGCAGCAGAATTACGGGGGCTAGCCAAGAGACCCAGTACTTC. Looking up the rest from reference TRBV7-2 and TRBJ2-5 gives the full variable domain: GAGVSQSPSNKVTEKGKDVELRCDPISGHTALYWYRQSLGQGLEFLIYFQGNSAPDKSGLPSDRFSAERTGGSVSTLTIQRTQQEDSAVYLCASSRITGASQETQYFGPGTRLLVL.

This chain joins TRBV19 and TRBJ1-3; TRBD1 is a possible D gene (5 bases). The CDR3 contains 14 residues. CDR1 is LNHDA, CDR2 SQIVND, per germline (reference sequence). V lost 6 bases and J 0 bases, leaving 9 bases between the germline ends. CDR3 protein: CASRRDSSGNTIYF. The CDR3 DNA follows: TGTGCCAGTAGGAGAGACAGCTCTGGAAACACCATATATTTT.

The CDR3 spells CASSAREVHSGANVLTF. The CDR3 DNA reads TGTGCCAGCTCAGCCAGGGAAGTCCACTCTGGGGCCAACGTCCTGACTTTC. The rearrangement links TRBV18 to TRBJ2-6, with D tentatively TRBD1 (5 bases). Trimming cost V 5 bases and J 0 bases, with 14 bases left between them. The CDR3 has 17 amino acids. Germline loops: CDR1 KGHSH, CDR2 LQKENI.